The present TCR beta chain was sequenced within a study of blood T cell repertoires in COVID-19. In the study overall: Samples representing acute and convalescent COVID-19 were sourced from the United States, Italy and Spain.

Sequenced by immunoSEQ multiplex PCR; TCRdb stores in-frame clones only, minus some. This table has approximately 150,000 clones, about 91% appearing once. This CDR3 has 14 amino acids. Trimming removed 2 bases from V and 3 bases from J, with 10 bases in between. Looked up from germline, CDR1 is MNHNS and CDR2 is SASEGT. Sequences were obtained from peripheral blood. V is TRBV6-1 and J is TRBJ1-1, with D uncertain. The receptor was isolated from a woman between 50 and 59 years old with acute or convalescent COVID-19. The CDR3 region is CASSESDRDTEAFF. The CDR3 DNA is TGTGCCAGCAGTGAATCAGACCGGGACACTGAAGCTTTCTTT.